This TCR beta chain was identified in a study of blood T cell repertoires in COVID-19 (TCRdb year 2020). Study-level background: Samples from collaborators originated in the United States, Italy and Spain and spanned both the acute and convalescent phases of COVID-19. The repertoires were released in a freely available public database intended as a resource for research on the immune response to SARS-CoV-2. Sample metadata almost always included a de-identified subject ID, COVID-19 status, age in years and sex. Deeply sampled blood TCRbeta repertoires from subjects exposed to, actively infected with, or recovered from COVID-19 were included in the dataset. The prospective study material was composed of cDNA or gDNA derived from T cells, B-cell-depleted T cells, or PBMCs. The samples were drawn from two sources: the first 160 participants of the ongoing ImmuneRACE study, and approximately 1,300 subjects contributed by 6 global collaborators. HLA class I and class II types, where available, came from metadata supplied by the sample provider rather than from assay-based typing. Results and caveats for the whole study, not just this receptor: How much clinical and demographic metadata was included differed by source and by participant, and the metadata was provided uncurated.

For this clone: The antigen this receptor binds is unknown. No much larger clone exists at a distance of one base, and base qualities are not known.

CDR1 and CDR2 are drawn from the germline V gene: KGHSH, LQKENI. Deletion took 4 bases off V and 8 bases off J, with a span of 17 bases between the germline ends. The CDR3 has 14 amino acids, counting the end cysteine and phenylalanine. Only the CDR3 portion is preserved as DNA: 42 bases, with reading frame beginning at the first base. The immunoSEQ Assay, a bias-controlled multiplex PCR, was used to amplify TCRbeta CDR3 regions from genomic DNA. For the original study's pipeline: The number of nucleated cells in each sample was estimated by amplification of reference gene primers within the assay. To quantify the absolute abundance of each unique TCRbeta CDR3 rearrangement, sequence reads were collapsed and filtered. Productive Simpson clonality was computed per sample as the square root of Simpson's diversity index over productive rearrangements. TCRdb carries this immuneACCESS record with in-frame sequences only. Its versions omit some clonotypes, under half of them owing to an unresolved V gene in the studies checked, with the rest unexplained. The V and J calls and clone size come from that table; D and trimming were worked out from the DNA. The sample profile shows about 200,000 clones; approximately 80% of them were found once. In total, the top ten clones hold over 14% of the sample.

Enrolling through a virtual design, the prospective study's participants ranged in age from roughly 18 to 89 years and lived across 24 United States geographic areas. To assign participants to cohorts, the prospective study relied on clinical history that participants themselves reported in a screening survey and a study questionnaire. Recovered participants in ImmuneRACE Cohort 3 were defined by two consecutive negative NP/OP PCR tests, clearance by a healthcare professional, or resolution of symptoms. In the prospective study, whole blood, serum and a nasopharyngeal or oropharyngeal swab were collected from each participant by mobile phlebotomists. Participants in the prospective study had the option to provide additional blood draws and questionnaires over an approximately 2-month period. Prospective study blood samples were shipped either frozen or at room temperature before DNA extraction.

The V and J segments used are TRBV18 and TRBJ1-2; TRBD1 is a possible D gene, resting on 6 matching bases. This TCR derives from a man aged 35-49 years who had recovered from COVID-19. The sample taken for sequencing was PBMCs or T cells enriched from blood (not recorded which). The CDR3 sequence is CASSLTQGRRGYTF. The sequenced DNA: TGTGCCAGCTCACTCACACAGGGCAGGAGGGGCTACACCTTC.